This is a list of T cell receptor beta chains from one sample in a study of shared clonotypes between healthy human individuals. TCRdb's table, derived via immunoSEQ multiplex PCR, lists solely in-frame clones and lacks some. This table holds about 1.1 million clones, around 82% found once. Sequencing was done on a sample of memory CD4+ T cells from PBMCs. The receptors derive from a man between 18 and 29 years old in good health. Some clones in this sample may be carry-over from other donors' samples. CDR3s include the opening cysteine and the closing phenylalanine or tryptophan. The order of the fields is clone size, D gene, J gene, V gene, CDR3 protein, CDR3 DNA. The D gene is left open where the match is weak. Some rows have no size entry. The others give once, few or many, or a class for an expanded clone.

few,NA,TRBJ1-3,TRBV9,CASSVLGTSGNTIYF,TGTGCCAGCAGCGTATTAGGGACCTCTGGAAACACCATATATTTT
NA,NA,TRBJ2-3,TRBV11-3,CASSSGTLTDTQYF,TGTGCCAGCAGCTCCGGGACCCTCACAGATACGCAGTATTTT
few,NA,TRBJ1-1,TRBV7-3,CASSLLGVGRGNTEAFF,TGTGCCAGCAGCCTTCTTGGGGTTGGGCGGGGAAACACTGAAGCTTTCTTT
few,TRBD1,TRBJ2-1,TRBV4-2,CASSQAGQGTNEQFF,TGTGCCAGCAGCCAAGCAGGACAGGGGACCAATGAGCAGTTCTTC
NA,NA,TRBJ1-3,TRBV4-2,CASSRDRDSSGNTIYF,TGTGCCAGCAGCCGGGACCGCGACTCCTCTGGAAACACCATATATTTT
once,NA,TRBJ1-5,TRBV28,CASSLYNAGNQPQHF,TGTGCCAGCAGTTTATATAATGCTGGAAATCAGCCCCAGCATTTT
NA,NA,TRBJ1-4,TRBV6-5,CASSYSGGSRSEKLFF,TGTGCCAGCAGTTACTCGGGAGGCTCGCGATCTGAAAAACTGTTTTTT
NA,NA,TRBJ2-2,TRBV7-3,CASSLRETGELFF,TGTGCCAGCAGCTTAAGAGAAACCGGGGAGCTGTTTTTT
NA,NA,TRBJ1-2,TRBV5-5,CASSADINYGYTF,TGTGCCAGCAGCGCGGACATCAATTATGGCTACACCTTC
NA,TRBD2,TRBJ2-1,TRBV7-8,CASSLVLGRGDEQFF,TGTGCCAGCAGCTTAGTCCTCGGGAGGGGGGATGAGCAGTTCTTC
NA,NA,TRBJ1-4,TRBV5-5,CASSLTGEKLFF,TGTGCCAGCAGCCTTACGGGGGAAAAACTGTTTTTT
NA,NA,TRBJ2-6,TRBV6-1,CASSENMGSGANVLTF,TGTGCCAGCAGTGAAAATATGGGATCTGGGGCCAACGTCCTAACTTTC
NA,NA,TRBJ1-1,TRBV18,CASSPGAGTEAFF,TGTGCCAGCTCACCAGGGGCCGGGACTGAAGCTTTCTTT
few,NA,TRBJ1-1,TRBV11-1,CASSFEGLNTEAFF,TGTGCCAGCAGCTTCGAGGGTTTGAACACTGAAGCTTTCTTT
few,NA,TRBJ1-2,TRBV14,CASSQDRHGYTF,TGTGCCAGCAGCCAAGATCGGCATGGCTACACCTTC
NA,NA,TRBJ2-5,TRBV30,CAWGGLETQYF,TGTGCCTGGGGGGGTTTGGAGACCCAGTACTTC
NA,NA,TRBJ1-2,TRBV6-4,CARPRTDRKVGGYTF,TGTGCCAGGCCTCGGACTGACAGAAAAGTCGGTGGCTACACCTTC
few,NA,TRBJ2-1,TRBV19,CASSMALYNEQFF,TGTGCCAGTAGTATGGCACTGTACAATGAGCAGTTCTTC
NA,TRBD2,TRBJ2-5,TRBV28,CAAGGGAQETQYF,TGTGCCGCCGGCGGGGGGGCTCAAGAGACCCAGTACTTC
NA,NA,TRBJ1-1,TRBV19,CASSMRGRNTEAFF,TGTGCCAGTAGTATGAGAGGGAGGAACACTGAAGCTTTCTTT
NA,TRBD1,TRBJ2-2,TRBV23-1,CASSQPDRFPNTGELFF,TGCGCCAGCAGTCAACCGGACAGGTTTCCGAACACCGGGGAGCTGTTTTTT
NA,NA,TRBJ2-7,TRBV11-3,CASKGSPCRVRRSYEQYF,TGTGCCAGCAAAGGGTCACCATGCCGCGTTAGGAGGTCCTACGAGCAGTACTTC
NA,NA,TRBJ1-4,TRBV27,CASRGLTNEKLFF,TGTGCCAGTAGGGGGTTAACTAATGAAAAACTGTTTTTT
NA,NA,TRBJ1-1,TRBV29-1,CSVVLGVRGGTEAFF,TGCAGCGTTGTGTTGGGAGTCCGGGGAGGCACTGAAGCTTTCTTT
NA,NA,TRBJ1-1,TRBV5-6,CASSQPVRTASTEAFF,TGTGCCAGCAGCCAACCGGTACGGACAGCCTCCACTGAAGCTTTCTTT
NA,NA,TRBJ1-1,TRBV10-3,CAISESGSRNTEAFF,TGTGCCATCAGTGAGTCAGGCAGCAGGAACACTGAAGCTTTCTTT
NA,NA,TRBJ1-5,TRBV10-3,CAISEQGGGAQPQHF,TGTGCCATCAGTGAGCAAGGGGGGGGTGCTCAGCCCCAGCATTTT
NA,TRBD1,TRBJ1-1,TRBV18,CASSPSQGQKISTEAFF,TGTGCCAGCTCACCATCCCAGGGACAGAAAATAAGTACTGAAGCTTTCTTT
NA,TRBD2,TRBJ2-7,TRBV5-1,CASRGEASGTYEQYF,TGCGCCAGCAGAGGGGAGGCTAGCGGGACCTACGAGCAGTACTTC
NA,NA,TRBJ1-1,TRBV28,CASRKRPTRVYF,TGTGCCAGCAGAAAACGGCCGACCAGGGTGTATTTT
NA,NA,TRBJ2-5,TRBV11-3,CASSAGGSVETQYF,TGTGCCAGCAGCGCTGGCGGGTCGGTGGAGACCCAGTACTTC
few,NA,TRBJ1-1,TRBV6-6,CASTYSREGNTEAFF,TGTGCCAGCACCTACTCGCGGGAAGGGAACACTGAAGCTTTCTTT
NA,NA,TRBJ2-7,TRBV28,CASSPWAARDEQYF,TGTGCCAGCAGTCCCTGGGCAGCGCGCGACGAGCAGTACTTC
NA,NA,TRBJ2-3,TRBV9,CASSVAGSTQYF,TGTGCCAGCAGCGTAGCCGGGAGTACGCAGTATTTT
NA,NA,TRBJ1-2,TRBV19,CASSQPPRGYTF,TGTGCCAGTAGTCAACCTCCACGGGGCTACACCTTC
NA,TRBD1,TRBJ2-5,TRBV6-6,CASSNRNRGRQETQYF,TGTGCCAGCAGCAACCGAAACAGGGGGCGGCAAGAGACCCAGTACTTC
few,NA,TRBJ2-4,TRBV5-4,CASSEGVAKNIQYF,TGTGCCAGCAGTGAGGGGGTAGCCAAAAACATTCAGTACTTC
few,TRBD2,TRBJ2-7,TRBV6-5,CASSYGGRGYEQYF,TGTGCCAGCAGTTACGGCGGGAGAGGGTACGAGCAGTACTTC
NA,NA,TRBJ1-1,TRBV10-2,CASSDRQVGRTEAFF,TGCGCCAGCAGTGATAGACAGGTGGGGAGAACTGAAGCTTTCTTT
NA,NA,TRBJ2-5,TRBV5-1,CASSLTSTETQYF,TGCGCCAGCAGCCTAACCTCGACAGAGACCCAGTACTTC
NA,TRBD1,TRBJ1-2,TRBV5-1,CASSLEAGGYGYTF,TGCGCCAGCAGCTTGGAGGCAGGGGGCTATGGCTACACCTTC
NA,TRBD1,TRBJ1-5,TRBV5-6,CASSLGQGINQPQHF,TGTGCCAGCAGCTTGGGACAGGGAATCAATCAGCCCCAGCATTTT
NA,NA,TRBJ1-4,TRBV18,CASSPDGNEKLFF,TGTGCCAGCTCACCTGACGGTAATGAAAAACTGTTTTTT